These 25 T cell receptor beta chains were all obtained from the same sample, sequenced in a study of CXCR3-negative and CXCR3-positive naive CD8 T cells. The libraries of TRB cDNA were prepared using 5' RACE with UMI labels. With the 5' RACE reads reprocessed, TCRdb shows one record per CDR3 protein and no DNA. The sample spans over 35,000 distinct CDR3 sequences; the ten largest clones claim roughly 14%. The sample consisted of memory CD8+ T cells from blood. The receptors stem from a human donor in good health. Some clones in this sample may be carry-over from other donors' samples.

The chain is built from TRBV5-1 and TRBJ2-7; the D call from TCRdb, TRBD2, cannot be confirmed without DNA. In germline, CDR1 is SGHRS, CDR2 YFSETQ. CDR3 length: 14 residues. The CDR3 loop reads CASSPYAGPDEQYF.

The chain carries TRBV20-1 and TRBJ1-4. The CDR3 length is 15 residues. CDR1 is DFQATT and CDR2 is SNEGSKA in the germline V gene (reference sequence). The CDR3 loop reads CSVPRGGATNEKLFF.

The rearrangement uses TRBV5-4 and TRBJ2-7; TCRdb returns TRBD1, unconfirmable since there is no DNA. The CDR3 loop spans 16 amino acids. In germline, CDR1 is SGHNT, CDR2 YYREEE (reference sequence). CDR3 sequence reads: CASSLEPGNLGYEQYF.

The rearrangement joins TRBV9 to TRBJ2-1; TCRdb names TRBD2, which stays unverified in the absence of DNA. CDR3 length: 11 amino acids. Germline assignment: CDR1 SGDLS and CDR2 YYNGEE. CDR3 region: CASSPGLEQFF.

The CDR3 sequence: CASSSLGDTYNEQFF. The chain is built from TRBV13 and TRBJ2-1; TCRdb gives TRBD1 as the D gene, but with no DNA this cannot be confirmed. CDR3 length equals 15 residues. The germline V gene has CDR1 PRHDT and CDR2 FYEKMQ (reference sequence).

The rearrangement links TRBV9 to TRBJ2-1; TCRdb returns TRBD1, unconfirmable since there is no DNA. The CDR3 contains 16 residues. CDR1 is SGDLS, CDR2 YYNGEE, per germline. The CDR3: CASSVIPGQGSDEQFF. The entire variable domain, with the rest obtained from reference TRBV9 and TRBJ2-1, is as follows: DSGVTQTPKHLITATGQRVTLRCSPRSGDLSVYWYQQSLDQGLQFLIQYYNGEERAKGNILERFSAQQFPDLHSELNLSSLELGDSALYFCASSVIPGQGSDEQFFGPGTRLTVL.

The chain recombines TRBV3-1 with TRBJ2-3. Germline V gene lookup returns CDR1 LGHDT and CDR2 YNNKEL (reference sequence). The length of the CDR3 is 12 residues. CDR3 loop: CASSQEGNTQYF.

The genes are TRBV10-1 and TRBJ2-7; TCRdb proposes TRBD1, but this gene call is untestable without DNA. Germline V gene sequence: CDR1 WNHNN, CDR2 SYGVQD (reference sequence). The CDR3 loop spans 16 amino acids. The CDR3 sequence is CASSAAPACYWGEQYF.

The chain is built from TRBV11-3 and TRBJ2-1; TCRdb proposes TRBD1, but this gene call is untestable without DNA. There are 13 residues in the CDR3. Germline loops: CDR1 SGHNT, CDR2 YENEEA. CDR3 in amino acids: CASTRDPGYEQFF. Drawing the rest from reference TRBV11-3 and TRBJ2-1, the complete variable domain is EAGVVQSPRYKIIEKKQPVAFWCNPISGHNTLYWYLQNLGQGPELLIRYENEEAVDDSQLPKDRFSAERLKGVDSTLKIQPAELGDSAVYLCASTRDPGYEQFFGPGTRLTVL.

This rearrangement joins TRBV29-1 to TRBJ2-7; with no DNA, the TCRdb D assignment of TRBD1 cannot be verified. The CDR3 length is 13 residues. CDR1 and CDR2 (germline): SQVTM, ANQGSEA. CDR3 loop: CSVARGLSYEQYF.

The chain couples TRBV29-1 to TRBJ2-7; TCRdb designates TRBD1, a call that cannot be tested without DNA. CDR1 is SQVTM and CDR2 is ANQGSEA in the germline V gene. The CDR3 extends over 17 amino acids. This chain's CDR3 is CSVEDPGTGGPLYEQYF.

The V call is TRBV28, the J call TRBJ2-7; as DNA is missing, the TRBD1 call by TCRdb cannot be tested. CDR1 is MDHEN, CDR2 SYDVKM, per germline. The CDR3 is 13 amino acids. CDR3 sequence reads: CASSWGSGVEQYF.

The V gene is TRBV29-1, the J gene TRBJ2-7; as DNA is missing, the TRBD1 call by TCRdb cannot be tested. Germline V lookup: CDR1 SQVTM, CDR2 ANQGSEA. The CDR3 runs 13 residues. The CDR3 sequence is CSVGGGGSYEQYF.

This sequence joins TRBV27 and TRBJ2-4. The CDR3 extends over 13 amino acids. Germline CDR1 MNHEY, CDR2 SMNVEV (reference sequence). This CDR3 reads CASAGAAKNIQYF.

V is TRBV6-5 and J is TRBJ1-1. Germline V CDR1 and CDR2: MNHEY, SVGAGI. CDR3 length: 14 residues. CDR3: CASSYSSVNTEAFF.

V and J are TRBV27 and TRBJ2-3; checking the TCRdb D call of TRBD2 is not possible without DNA. The V gene's germline CDR1 is MNHEY and CDR2 SMNVEV (reference sequence). The CDR3 consists of 14 residues. The chain's CDR3 is CASSLERTTDTKYF.

J is TRBJ2-1 and V is TRBV20-1; TCRdb's D call of TRBD2 is untestable without DNA. The germline gives CDR1 DFQATT, CDR2 SNEGSKA (reference sequence). The CDR3 consists of 15 residues. Here the CDR3 reads CSATRGSGDYNEQFF.

The CDR3 protein is CASRKGTVNTGELFF. V is TRBV7-6 and J is TRBJ2-2; checking the TCRdb D call of TRBD1 is not possible without DNA. The germline gives CDR1 SGHVS, CDR2 FNYEAQ. The CDR3 runs to 15 residues.

The chain is built from TRBV10-3 and TRBJ2-2; there is no DNA to check the TCRdb D call of TRBD2. The V gene's germline CDR1 is ENHRY and CDR2 SYGVKD. The CDR3 runs 20 residues. The CDR3 loop reads CATAATAATSGERNTGELFF.

This CDR3 is CASSTRAGNGDTQYF. The chain couples TRBV19 to TRBJ2-3; TCRdb returns TRBD2, unconfirmable since there is no DNA. There are 15 residues in the CDR3. The germline CDR1 and CDR2 sequences are LNHDA and SQIVND (reference sequence).

CDR3: CASSLDRISTEELFF. The chain has TRBV5-6 and TRBJ2-2. Looked up from germline, CDR1 is SGHDT and CDR2 is YYEEEE. CDR3 length: 15 residues.

V gene TRBV18 combines with J gene TRBJ2-2; the D call from TCRdb, TRBD2, cannot be confirmed without DNA. This CDR3 contains 15 residues. Germline-derived CDR1 and CDR2 are KGHSH and LQKENI. The CDR3 reads CASSPPTSAAGELFF.

The rearrangement uses TRBV12-3 or TRBV12-4 and TRBJ2-7; TCRdb lists TRBD1, though no DNA is available to test this call. The CDR3 length is 14 residues. CDR3 in amino acids: CASSPGLGGYEQYF.

The genes are TRBV6-6 and TRBJ2-2; TCRdb returns TRBD1, unconfirmable since there is no DNA. The germline gives CDR1 MNHNY, CDR2 SVGAGI (reference sequence). This CDR3 comprises 14 residues. CDR3 sequence: CASSYSDLSGELFF.

The chain joins TRBV27 to TRBJ1-4. The CDR3 loop spans 13 amino acids. The germline V gene has CDR1 MNHEY and CDR2 SMNVEV (reference sequence). CDR3 in amino acids: CASSGRNNEKLFF. The variable domain in full, with the rest retrieved from reference TRBV27 and TRBJ1-4, is EAQVTQNPRYLITVTGKKLTVTCSQNMNHEYMSWYRQDPGLGLRQIYYSMNVEVTDKGDVPEGYKVSRKEKRNFPLILESPSPNQTSLYFCASSGRNNEKLFFGSGTQLSVL.